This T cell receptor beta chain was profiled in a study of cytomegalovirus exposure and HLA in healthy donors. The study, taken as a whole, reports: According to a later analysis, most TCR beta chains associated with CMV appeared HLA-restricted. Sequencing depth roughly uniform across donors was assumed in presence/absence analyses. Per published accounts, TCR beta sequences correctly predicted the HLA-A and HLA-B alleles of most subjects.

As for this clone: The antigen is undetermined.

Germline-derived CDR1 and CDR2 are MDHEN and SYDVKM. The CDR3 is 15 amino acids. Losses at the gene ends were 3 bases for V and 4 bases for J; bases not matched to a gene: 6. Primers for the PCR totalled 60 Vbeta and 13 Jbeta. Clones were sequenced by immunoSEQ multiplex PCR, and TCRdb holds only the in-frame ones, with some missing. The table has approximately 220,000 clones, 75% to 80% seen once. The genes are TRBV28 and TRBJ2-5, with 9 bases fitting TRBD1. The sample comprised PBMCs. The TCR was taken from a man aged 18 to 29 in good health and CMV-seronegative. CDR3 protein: CASSFGTGSSETQYF. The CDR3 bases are TGTGCCAGCAGTTTTGGGACAGGGTCGTCAGAGACCCAGTACTTC.